The 5 T cell receptor beta chains listed next were all sequenced from one sample in a study of blood T cell repertoires in COVID-19 (dated by TCRdb to 2020 to 2021). Library preparation employed the immunoSEQ multiplex PCR assay. In its TCRdb copy, this immuneACCESS table keeps in-frame sequences only and misses some clones. Where compared with another copy, unresolved V genes explain less than half of these, and the others have no known cause. The sample has approximately 300,000 clones on record, roughly 84% of them singletons. The ten largest clonotypes hold 1% of the sample. Sequenced sample: peripheral blood. These receptors were collected from a man aged 50 to 60 with active or convalescent COVID-19.

This clone was found many times. The chain couples TRBV4-3 to TRBJ2-3; 9 bases match TRBD2. Germline trimming cut 1 base from V and 11 bases from J; bases unmatched to any gene: 4. Germline CDR1 and CDR2: LGHNA and YSLEER. The CDR3 has 13 residues. CDR3 in DNA: TGCGCCAGCAGCCAAGGACTAGCGGACCTGCAGTATTTT. Protein: CASSQGLADLQYF.

Details on this clone: This sample also contains other DNA sequences that code for the same CDR3. The genes are TRBV18 and TRBJ2-3; 7 nucleotides match TRBD2. This CDR3 is built from 14 residues. Germline values: CDR1 KGHSH, CDR2 LQKENI. J lost 3 bases, V lost 1 base, and 1 base had no gene match. For the CDR3, the DNA is TGTGCCAGCTCACCACTGGGGGGGACAGATACGCAGTATTTT. It encodes CASSPLGGTDTQYF. The variable domain in full, with the rest retrieved from reference TRBV18 and TRBJ2-3, is NAGVMQNPRHLVRRRGQEARLRCSPMKGHSHVYWYRQLPEEGLKFMVYLQKENIIDESGMPKERFSAEFPKEGPSILRIQQVVRGDSAAYFCASSPLGGTDTQYFGPGTRLTVL.

The V call is TRBV19, the J call TRBJ1-2; TRBD1 agrees at 10 bases. CDR1 LNHDA and CDR2 SQIVND come from the germline V gene (reference sequence). Losses at the gene ends were 7 bases for V and 7 bases for J; bases not matched to a gene: 12. The CDR3 consists of 15 residues. The CDR3 DNA reads as TGTGCCAGTACCCCCAGACAGGGGGCTTTAGGTGGCTACACCTTC. This sequence encodes CASTPRQGALGGYTF. Supplemented by reference TRBV19 and TRBJ1-2, the full variable domain reads DGGITQSPKYLFRKEGQNVTLSCEQNLNHDAMYWYRQDPGQGLRLIYYSQIVNDFQKGDIAEGYSVSREKKESFPLTVTSAQKNPTAFYLCASTPRQGALGGYTFGSGTRLTVV.

The chain combines TRBV28 with TRBJ1-1; TRBD1 aligns across 10 bases. This CDR3 spans 16 amino acids. V lost 5 bases and J lost 2; bases outside the gene matches: 8. Germline assignment: CDR1 MDHEN and CDR2 SYDVKM. Here the CDR3 DNA reads TGTGCCAGCAGTCCCCTGGGGACAGGGGACAACACTGAAGCTTTCTTT. It translates to CASSPLGTGDNTEAFF.

This sequence joins TRBV19 and TRBJ1-2; D unresolved. Germline assignment: CDR1 LNHDA and CDR2 SQIVND (reference sequence). This CDR3 spans 14 amino acids. The V gene lost 3 bases and the J gene lost 5 bases, with 13 bases spanning the gap. In nucleotides, the CDR3 is TGTGCCAGTAGTATGAGAGACTCCCTTTATGGCTACACCTTC. Translating gives CASSMRDSLYGYTF.